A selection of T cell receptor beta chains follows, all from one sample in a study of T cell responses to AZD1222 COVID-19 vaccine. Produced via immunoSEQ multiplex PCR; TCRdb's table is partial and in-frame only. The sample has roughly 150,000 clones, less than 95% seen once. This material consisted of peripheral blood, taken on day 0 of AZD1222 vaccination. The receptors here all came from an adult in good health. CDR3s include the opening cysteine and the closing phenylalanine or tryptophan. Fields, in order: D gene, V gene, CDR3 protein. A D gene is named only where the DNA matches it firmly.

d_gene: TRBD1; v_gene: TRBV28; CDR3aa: CASSPNTGGSIAQFF
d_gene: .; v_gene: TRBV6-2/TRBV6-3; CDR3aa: CASSVLTGTYEQYF
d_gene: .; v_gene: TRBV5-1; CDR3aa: CASSLLGEYGYTF
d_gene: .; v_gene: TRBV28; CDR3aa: CASSLGDETNEKLFF
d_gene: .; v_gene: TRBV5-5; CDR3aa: CASSLLGPGDTQYF
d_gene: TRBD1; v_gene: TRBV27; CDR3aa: CASSAGTGFVGYTF
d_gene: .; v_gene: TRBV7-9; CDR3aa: CASSPTGKENEQFF
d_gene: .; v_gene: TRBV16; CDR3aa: CASSQSSVSGNTIYF
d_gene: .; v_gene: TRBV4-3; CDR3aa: CASSPNPDSVAGELFF
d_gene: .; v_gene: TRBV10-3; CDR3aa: CAISEYADSNYGYTF
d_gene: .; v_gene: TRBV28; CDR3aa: CASSQIDRPYGYTF
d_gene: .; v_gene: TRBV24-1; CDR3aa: CATSLAGQGHGYTF
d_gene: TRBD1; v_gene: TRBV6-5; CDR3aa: CASSSGQGLYNEQFF
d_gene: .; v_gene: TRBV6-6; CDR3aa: CASSYSSSGGNTIYF